The 30 T cell receptor beta chains given below trace back to one sample, sequenced in a study of long-term antiretroviral therapy in people with HIV. Version v3.0 of the immunoSEQ assay ran at survey level. Repertoires were generated with immunoSEQ multiplex PCR, while TCRdb's copy carries only in-frame clones and drops some. Of 15,000 to 25,000 clones in the sample, roughly 87% were seen once. The sample here was unsorted PBMCs, taken 2.1 years after starting antiretroviral therapy. These receptors all stem from a man aged 18 to 35 with HIV.

V usage is TRBV9 and J usage is TRBJ2-3; D is perhaps TRBD1 (6 bases). V lost 2 bases, J lost 3 bases, and 10 bases lay in between. Per germline, CDR1 SGDLS and CDR2 YYNGEE. The CDR3 is made up of 14 amino acids. The CDR3 DNA reads TGTGCCAGCAGCGTCGAGGGGGTTACAGATACGCAGTATTTT. It yields the protein CASSVEGVTDTQYF.

J is TRBJ1-1 and V is TRBV6-5; D uncertain. From germline, CDR1 is MNHEY and CDR2 SVGAGI. There are 13 residues in the CDR3. V gave up 2 bases and J gave up 2 bases, with 6 bases separating them. For the CDR3, the DNA is TGTGCCAGCAGTTACGGTTACAACACTGAAGCTTTCTTT. This encodes CASSYGYNTEAFF.

In its sample, this clone was seen once. The J gene is TRBJ2-2, the V gene TRBV29-1; 9 nucleotides match TRBD2. CDR3 length: 15 residues. Germline-derived CDR1 and CDR2 are SQVTM and ANQGSEA. The ends lost 4 bases at V and 2 bases at J; junction bases unmatched: 5. The CDR3 coding sequence is TGCAGCGTTGTTGTAGCGGGGGACAACACCGGGGAGCTGTTTTTT. Translation: CSVVVAGDNTGELFF.

This chain uses TRBV18 with TRBJ1-3, with unresolved D. CDR3 length: 16 amino acids. V was trimmed by 3 bases and J by 1 base, leaving 13 bases between them. CDR1 and CDR2 from the germline V gene are KGHSH and LQKENI. The CDR3 region is CASSPLNLGSGNTIYF. CDR3 sequence (DNA): TGTGCCAGCTCACCTCTGAACTTAGGATCTGGAAACACCATATATTTT.

The CDR3 spells CASSPPQEGTDTQYF. The CDR3 region has the DNA TGTGCCAGCTCCCCCCCCCAGGAGGGCACAGATACGCAGTATTTT. The chain joins TRBV9 to TRBJ2-3, with D perhaps matching TRBD2 (5 bases). The V end was cut by 7 bases, the J end by 1 base, with 16 bases between. CDR3 size: 15 residues. Per germline, CDR1 SGDLS and CDR2 YYNGEE.

This clone was observed a single time. The chain is built from TRBV9 and TRBJ2-7; possibly TRBD2 for D (5 bases). This CDR3 is built from 13 residues. The germline CDR1 and CDR2 sequences are SGDLS and YYNGEE. Trimming removed 1 base at V and 6 bases at J, with 11 bases between. The CDR3 here is CASSVTEGSEQYF. CDR3 nucleotide sequence: TGTGCCAGCAGCGTAACAGAGGGTAGCGAGCAGTACTTC.

The chain has TRBV5-4 and TRBJ2-7; possible D gene TRBD2, 5 bases. Germline loops: CDR1 SGHNT, CDR2 YYREEE (reference sequence). Trimming removed 0 bases from V and 3 bases from J, with 13 bases in between. The CDR3 sequence is 15 residues long. CDR3 sequence (DNA): TGTGCCAGCAGCTTGGGCCACGGGGAAGGCTACGAGCAGTACTTC. It translates to CASSLGHGEGYEQYF.

The gene calls are TRBV19 and TRBJ1-5; D gene uncertain. V lost 5 bases and J 0 bases, leaving 14 bases between the germline ends. This CDR3 has 16 amino acids. Germline V gene lookup returns CDR1 LNHDA and CDR2 SQIVND (reference sequence). The CDR3 spells CASSPKADYSNQPQHF. In DNA form, the CDR3 reads TGTGCCAGTAGTCCCAAGGCAGACTATAGCAATCAGCCCCAGCATTTT. The variable domain in full, completed from reference TRBV19 and TRBJ1-5, reads DGGITQSPKYLFRKEGQNVTLSCEQNLNHDAMYWYRQDPGQGLRLIYYSQIVNDFQKGDIAEGYSVSREKKESFPLTVTSAQKNPTAFYLCASSPKADYSNQPQHFGDGTRLSIL.

The V gene is TRBV12-5, the J gene TRBJ1-1; unclear D gene. Germline V CDR1 and CDR2: LGHNT, FRNRAP. The CDR3 is 13 amino acids. With 7 bases removed from V and 2 bases from J, the gap between germline ends came to 11 bases. As DNA, the CDR3 is TGTGCTAGTGTCTTAGGGCGCAACACTGAAGCTTTCTTT. It specifies CASVLGRNTEAFF.

This clone is a singleton in its sample. V gene TRBV7-9 combines with J gene TRBJ1-5; D gene unclear. V was shortened by 1 base and J by 0 bases, with 7 bases between the two germline ends. The CDR3 sequence is 15 residues long. CDR1 and CDR2 from the germline V gene are SEHNR and FQNEAQ (reference sequence). This CDR3 reads CASSLGGNSNQPQHF. The CDR3 coding sequence is TGTGCCAGCAGCTTAGGAGGAAATAGCAATCAGCCCCAGCATTTT.

This clone was detected only a few times. J is TRBJ2-7 and V is TRBV19; D possibly corresponds to TRBD2 (6 bases). There are 16 residues in the CDR3. Germline loops: CDR1 LNHDA, CDR2 SQIVND (reference sequence). Deletions cut 4 bases from V and 6 bases from J, with 22 bases between. The chain's CDR3 is CASSTGAGPLIREQYF. The CDR3 region has the DNA TGTGCCAGTAGTACCGGTGCGGGGCCCCTAATCCGCGAGCAGTACTTC.

The chain uses TRBV4-2 and TRBJ1-5, with 10 bases lining up with TRBD1. J gave up 3 bases and V 0 bases, and 11 bases lay outside the gene matches. The CDR3 sequence is 19 residues long. CDR1 is LGHNA and CDR2 is YNFKEQ in the germline V gene. The CDR3 protein is CASSQDLAGTGANNQPQHF. CDR3 coding DNA: TGTGCCAGCAGCCAAGATTTAGCCGGGACAGGGGCCAACAATCAGCCCCAGCATTTT.

The chain combines TRBV21-1 with TRBJ1-4; the DNA was not compared with TRBD1, the D call given in the table. TRBV21-1 is shown as a pseudogene. The CDR3 runs to 15 residues. CDR3 region: CASSRGPHGGEKLFF. The CDR3 DNA follows: TGTGCCAGCAGCAGGGGGCCCCATGGGGGTGAAAAACTGTTTTTT.

The V gene is TRBV4-1, the J gene TRBJ2-7; TRBD1 matches 7 bases. J was trimmed by 2 bases and V by 3 bases; bases with no gene match: 1. The CDR3 length is 13 residues. Germline CDR1 reads MGHRA; CDR2 reads YSYEKL. The CDR3 protein is CASSHGTAYEQYF. CDR3 sequence (DNA): TGCGCCAGCAGCCACGGGACAGCCTACGAGCAGTACTTC.

V gene TRBV15 combines with J gene TRBJ2-1; 11 positions agree with TRBD2. Germline CDR1 is LNHNV and CDR2 is YYDKDF (reference sequence). This CDR3 region has 15 residues. Losses at the gene ends were 0 bases for V and 8 bases for J; bases not matched to a gene: 3. In nucleotides, the CDR3 is TGTGCCACCAGCAGAGAAACTAGCGGGAGCGATGAGCAGTTCTTC. It specifies CATSRETSGSDEQFF.

This chain uses TRBV10-3 with TRBJ2-7; 7 bases agree with TRBD2. Germline V gene lookup returns CDR1 ENHRY and CDR2 SYGVKD. V gave up 5 bases and J gave up 5 bases; unmatched junction bases: 9. CDR3 length: 14 residues. Written as DNA, the CDR3 is TGTGCCATCAGTCTTGAAACTAGCGCCGACGAGCAGTACTTC. Translating it yields CAISLETSADEQYF.

This chain uses TRBV7-3 with TRBJ2-7; D possibly corresponds to TRBD2 (5 bases). Trimming stripped 2 bases from V and 2 bases from J, with 22 bases between. The CDR3 is 18 residues long. Germline assignment: CDR1 SGHTA and CDR2 FQGTGA. CDR3 sequence: CASSLRPGLAGRAYEQYF. DNA of the CDR3: TGTGCCAGCAGCTTACGGCCAGGTCTAGCCGGTCGGGCCTACGAGCAGTACTTC. Together with reference TRBV7-3 and TRBJ2-7, the CDR3 gives the full variable domain: GAGVSQTPSNKVTEKGKYVELRCDPISGHTALYWYRQSLGQGPEFLIYFQGTGAADDSGLPNDRFFAVRPEGSVSTLKIQRTERGDSAVYLCASSLRPGLAGRAYEQYFGPGTRLTVT.

The chain recombines TRBV11-3 with TRBJ1-1; the match to TRBD1 covers 7 bases. Germline trimming cut 4 bases from V and 0 bases from J; bases unmatched to any gene: 5. Germline values: CDR1 SGHNT, CDR2 YENEEA. This CDR3 has 15 residues. CDR3 DNA sequence: TGTGCCAGCAGCTCAGGGGGAGCGCTGAACACTGAAGCTTTCTTT. Translation gives CASSSGGALNTEAFF.

The V call is TRBV6-6, the J call TRBJ1-2, with D unclear. Trimming shortened V by 7 bases and J by 2 bases, and 8 bases separated the two germline ends. CDR1 and CDR2 from the germline V gene are MNHNY and SVGAGI (reference sequence). The CDR3 is 12 amino acids. The CDR3 coding sequence is TGTGCCAGCACTAACCAGAACTATGGCTACACCTTC. It translates to CASTNQNYGYTF.

The chain recombines TRBV19 with TRBJ1-1; 9 bases align to TRBD1. V was pared by 5 bases and J by 0 bases, with 4 bases of the junction left unmatched. The CDR3 is 15 amino acids. Germline V lookup: CDR1 LNHDA, CDR2 SQIVND (reference sequence). In DNA form, the CDR3 reads TGTGCCAGTAGTCCCCGGGACAGGGTGAACACTGAAGCTTTCTTT. Amino acid sequence: CASSPRDRVNTEAFF. Supplemented by reference TRBV19 and TRBJ1-1, the full variable domain reads DGGITQSPKYLFRKEGQNVTLSCEQNLNHDAMYWYRQDPGQGLRLIYYSQIVNDFQKGDIAEGYSVSREKKESFPLTVTSAQKNPTAFYLCASSPRDRVNTEAFFGQGTRLTVV.

The V and J genes are TRBV4-1 and TRBJ2-6, with D hard to call. Germline lookup yields CDR1 MGHRA and CDR2 YSYEKL. Trimming removed 4 bases at V and 5 bases at J, with 12 bases between. The CDR3 runs 15 residues. The CDR3 nucleotides are TGCGCCAGCAGCCGGACCCAAAGGTGGGCCAACGTCCTGACTTTC. The encoded protein is CASSRTQRWANVLTF.

The chain employs TRBV30 and TRBJ1-1; D not resolved. This CDR3 is built from 13 residues. Trimming took 1 base from V and 4 from J, leaving 10 bases between them. From germline, CDR1 is GTSNPN and CDR2 SVGIG (reference sequence). The CDR3 DNA reads as TGTGCCTGGAGTGCCGGACGCAGCACTGAAGCTTTCTTT. Translation: CAWSAGRSTEAFF. Variable domain in full (rest from reference TRBV30 and TRBJ1-1): SQTIHQWPATLVQPVGSPLSLECTVEGTSNPNLYWYRQAAGRGLQLLFYSVGIGQISSEVPQNLSASRPQDRQFILSSKKLLLSDSGFYLCAWSAGRSTEAFFGQGTRLTVV.

V gene TRBV14 combines with J gene TRBJ1-1, with D perhaps TRBD1 (5 bases). V dropped 1 base and J dropped 11 bases, with 17 bases sitting between them. Germline assignment: CDR1 SGHDN and CDR2 FVKESK. This CDR3 is built from 14 residues. Here the CDR3 DNA reads TGTGCCAGCAGCCAAGTCCATCAGGGAAGAGCGGCTTTCTTT. Translating gives CASSQVHQGRAAFF.

This rearrangement joins TRBV28 to TRBJ2-2, with a weak D call TRBD2 (6 bases). The CDR3 has 13 residues. Germline loops: CDR1 MDHEN, CDR2 SYDVKM. Trimming removed 8 bases at V and 6 bases at J, with 13 bases between. CDR3 sequence (DNA): TGTGCCAGCGTGGCGGGGCGCCCCGGGGAGCTGTTTTTT. Protein sequence: CASVAGRPGELFF. The variable domain in full, completed from reference TRBV28 and TRBJ2-2, reads DVKVTQSSRYLVKRTGEKVFLECVQDMDHENMFWYRQDPGLGLRLIYFSYDVKMKEKGDIPEGYSVSREKKERFSLILESASTNQTSMYLCASVAGRPGELFFGEGSRLTVL.

The count of this clone is one. The gene calls are TRBV19 and TRBJ1-1; the D gene is possibly TRBD1 (6 bases). The CDR3 spans 13 residues. V lost 5 bases and J lost 0, with 7 bases in between. Germline V lookup: CDR1 LNHDA, CDR2 SQIVND (reference sequence). The CDR3 coding sequence is TGTGCCAGTAGTCAGGGGATGAACACTGAAGCTTTCTTT. This encodes CASSQGMNTEAFF.

This clone has just one count. V gene TRBV15 combines with J gene TRBJ1-6; TRBD1 is a possible D gene (5 bases). Germline assignment: CDR1 LNHNV and CDR2 YYDKDF (reference sequence). This CDR3 is 15 amino acids long. Between the trimmed V and J ends, which lost 1 base and 8 bases, there was a span of 12 bases. The DNA of the CDR3 is TGTGCCACCAGCAGAGGTCAGGGTCCGCATTCACCCCTCCACTTT. Translating it yields CATSRGQGPHSPLHF.

The V gene is TRBV9, the J gene TRBJ1-3; 7 nucleotides match TRBD1. The germline V gene has CDR1 SGDLS and CDR2 YYNGEE. V dropped 3 bases and J dropped 2; count of bases not matched to a gene: 2. The CDR3 has 14 amino acids. The CDR3 DNA reads as TGTGCCAGCAGCGGGGGGACAGCTGGAAACACCATATATTTT. Residues: CASSGGTAGNTIYF.

The V gene is TRBV19, the J gene TRBJ1-2; no clear D gene. CDR3 length: 12 residues. From germline, CDR1 is LNHDA and CDR2 SQIVND (reference sequence). The V and J ends lost 6 bases and 4 bases respectively, with 9 bases between them. The CDR3 reads CASRASIYGYTF. DNA of the CDR3: TGTGCCAGTAGGGCATCTATCTATGGCTACACCTTC.

The chain combines TRBV4-2 with TRBJ1-2; 7 bases align to TRBD1. Trimming removed 1 base from V and 8 bases from J; junction bases left unmatched: 16. Germline values: CDR1 LGHNA, CDR2 YNFKEQ. The CDR3 runs 17 residues. Here the CDR3 DNA reads TGTGCCAGCAGCCAAGCTCCGGGTTCGACAGGGATACGCGGCTACACCTTC. Translation gives CASSQAPGSTGIRGYTF.

To note about this clone: One end of the junction fails to match germline, which may point to a read error. The chain employs TRBV19 and TRBJ2-7; D unresolved. Germline V lookup: CDR1 LNHDA, CDR2 SQIVND (reference sequence). This CDR3 has 13 residues. CDR3 region: CASSIDLGSQTNF. As DNA, the CDR3 is TGTGCCAGTAGTATAGATCTCGGCTCGCAAACCAACTTC.